This T cell receptor beta chain stems from a study of Ad26.COV2.S vaccination and SARS-CoV-2 variants. Whole-study context: Ad26.COV2.S, an intramuscular injection, was given once or twice 56 days apart. Study-level findings and limits: Spike-specific TCR breadth was greater in vaccine than placebo recipients.

Germline CDR1 reads SGHAT; CDR2 reads FQNNGV. Trimming removed 2 bases at V and 5 bases at J, with 12 bases between. The CDR3 is 14 residues long. Measured with immunoSEQ multiplex PCR; TCRdb has only the in-frame clones, and not every one. The sample includes a few hundred thousand clones, about four fifths seen only once; the top ten take just under 7.5%. A note on this clone: The antigen remains unidentified.

Sample treatment: some 20 received Ad26.COV2.S at low or high dose, single or two shots; 5 received placebo; per-sample allocation not given. Sampling took place 63 days after the first vaccine or placebo injection. This chain links TRBV11-2 with TRBJ1-1; a possible D gene is TRBD1 (5 bases). The sequence derives from a person aged 18-65 years who received the Ad26.COV2.S COVID-19 vaccine or a placebo. The sequencing used peripheral blood, collected in a trial of Ad26.COV2.S vaccine versus placebo. The chain's CDR3 is CASSLIMGGTEAFF. CDR3 coding DNA: TGTGCCAGCAGCTTAATAATGGGGGGGACTGAAGCTTTCTTT.